This is a list of T cell receptor beta chains from one sample in a study of T-cell reconstitution after alpha-beta-depleted transplantation in children. MiXCR was run by TCRdb on the PCR reads, yielding one entry per CDR3 protein. The repertoire holds about 300,000 distinct CDR3 sequences, with just over 7.5% as singletons. Specimen: peripheral blood, collected 360 days after TCRalphabeta/CD19-depleted stem cell transplant. Every receptor here comes from a female patient between 2 and 10 years old who had a stem cell transplant for Fanconi anemia, so the T cells may come from the graft donor. Each CDR3 is given with its conserved first and last residue. Fields, in order: D gene, clone size, V gene, J gene, CDR3 DNA, CDR3 protein. The D gene is left open where the match is weak. Some rows mark clone size as missing; the rest say once, few, many or name a class of expanded clone.

-	-	TRBV6-5	TRBJ2-3	TGTGCCAGCAGTTACGAGGGTATCTTAGGCACAGATACGCAGTATTTT	CASSYEGILGTDTQYF
TRBD2	many	TRBV6-2/TRBV6-3	TRBJ2-7	TGTGCCAGCAGTTACTCGAAATGGGACGAGCGGGGCTACGAGCAGTACTTC	CASSYSKWDERGYEQYF
TRBD2	-	TRBV7-8	TRBJ2-3	TGTGCCAGCAGCTCGCGACTAGCGGGGTGGGGGGTGGATACGCAGTATTTT	CASSSRLAGWGVDTQYF
-	few	TRBV7-2	TRBJ1-5	TGTGCCAGCAGCTTAGTCGGGCAGTATAGCAATCAGCCCCAGCATTTT	CASSLVGQYSNQPQHF
TRBD2	many	TRBV28	TRBJ2-1	TGTGCCAGCCCGGCTACTAGCGGAGGTCCTCAATCCGACAATGAGCAGTTCTTC	CASPATSGGPQSDNEQFF
-	few	TRBV7-9	TRBJ2-3	TGTGCCAGCGCCCCGGGGGATACGCAGTATTTT	CASAPGDTQYF
-	-	TRBV6-1	TRBJ2-4	TGTGCCAGCACCCCCCGACCGGGCGGGGCCAAAAACATTCAGTACTTC	CASTPRPGGAKNIQYF
-	few	TRBV3-1	TRBJ2-7	TGTGCCAGCAGCCAAGGACTCTCCTACGAGCAGTACTTC	CASSQGLSYEQYF
TRBD1	-	TRBV9	TRBJ2-7	TGTGCCAGCAGCCCTGGACAGGCTTTCTCCTACGAGCAGTACTTC	CASSPGQAFSYEQYF
-	many	TRBV6-2/TRBV6-3	TRBJ2-3	TGTGCCAGCAGTTCTCATAGGAGAGATACGCAGTATTTT	CASSSHRRDTQYF
TRBD2	few	TRBV6-1	TRBJ2-7	TGTGCCAGCATACCGGGGGGTACGTCCTACGAGCAGTACTTC	CASIPGGTSYEQYF
-	many	TRBV29-1	TRBJ2-3	TGCAGCGTTGGGGATACGGGCACTAGCACAGATACGCAGTATTTT	CSVGDTGTSTDTQYF
-	many	TRBV2	TRBJ2-5	TGTGCCAGCGGGACCCCGAATTACTTC	CASGTPNYF
TRBD2	many	TRBV12-3/TRBV12-4	TRBJ2-5	TGTGCCAGCAGCCCGGGACTAGCGGGGGTAGCGGAGACCCAGTACTTC	CASSPGLAGVAETQYF
-	-	TRBV11-3	TRBJ2-1	TGTGCCAGCAGCCAGGGTTATTACAATGAGCAGTTCTTC	CASSQGYYNEQFF
-	-	TRBV6-1	TRBJ2-7	TGTGCCAGCAGTGAAGGTCCTAGCGTAGGGTACTTC	CASSEGPSVGYF
-	few	TRBV7-9	TRBJ2-2	TGTGCCAGCAGCTTACTAGGGGACACCGGGGAGCTGTTTTTT	CASSLLGDTGELFF
-	many	TRBV6-5	TRBJ1-4	TGTGCCAGCAGCCCTAGACAGTTTAATGAAAAACTGTTTTTT	CASSPRQFNEKLFF
-	-	TRBV6-1	TRBJ2-7	TGTGCCAGCAGTGTGCCCCACAGGGCCCTCTACGAGCAGTACTTC	CASSVPHRALYEQYF
TRBD2	few	TRBV9	TRBJ2-3	TGTGCCAGCAGCGAGGGATCTAGCGGGGGGACGATACCCCCAGATACGCAGTATTTT	CASSEGSSGGTIPPDTQYF
TRBD2	many	TRBV10-1	TRBJ2-3	TGCGCCAGCAGTGAGTCTCCGACTAGCGGGAGCCCAGATACGCAGTATTTT	CASSESPTSGSPDTQYF
-	many	TRBV5-1	TRBJ2-5	TGCGCCAGCAGCTTGGAGAATAGCGGAGGAGAGACCCAGTACTTC	CASSLENSGGETQYF
-	many	TRBV20-1	TRBJ2-2	TGCAGTGTTGCGCGGGTGAACACCGGGGAGCTGTTTTTT	CSVARVNTGELFF
TRBD1	many	TRBV12-3/TRBV12-4	TRBJ1-1	TGTGCCAGCAGTCCTTCAGACAGGGGGCTTCTAGCTTTCTTT	CASSPSDRGLLAFF
-	many	TRBV5-1	TRBJ2-2	TGCGCCAGCAGCTTGACGGGGAAGCCGAACACCGGGGAGCTGTTTTTT	CASSLTGKPNTGELFF
TRBD1	-	TRBV20-1	TRBJ1-2	TGCAGTGCTAACCGGGACAGCTATGGCTACACCTTC	CSANRDSYGYTF